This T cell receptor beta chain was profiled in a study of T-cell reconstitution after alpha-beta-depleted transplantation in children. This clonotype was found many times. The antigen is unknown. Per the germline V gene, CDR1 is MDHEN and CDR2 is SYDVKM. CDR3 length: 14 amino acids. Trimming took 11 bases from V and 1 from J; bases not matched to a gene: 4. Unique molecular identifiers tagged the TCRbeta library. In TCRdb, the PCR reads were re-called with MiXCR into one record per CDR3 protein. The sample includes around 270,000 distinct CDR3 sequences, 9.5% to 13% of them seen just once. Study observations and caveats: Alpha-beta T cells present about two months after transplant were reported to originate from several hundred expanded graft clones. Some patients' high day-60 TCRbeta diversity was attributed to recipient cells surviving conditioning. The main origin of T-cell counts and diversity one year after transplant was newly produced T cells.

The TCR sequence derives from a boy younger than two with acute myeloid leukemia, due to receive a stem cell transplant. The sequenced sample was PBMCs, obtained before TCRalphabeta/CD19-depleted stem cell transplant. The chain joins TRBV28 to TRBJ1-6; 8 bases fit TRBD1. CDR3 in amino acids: CAVQGGSYNSPLHF. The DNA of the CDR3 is TGTGCCGTACAGGGGGGGTCCTATAATTCACCCCTCCACTTT.